The 13 T cell receptor beta chains reported below all come from one sample, sequenced in a study of blood T cells in healthy people across ages. For the second PCR, which ran for about 6 to 11 cycles, a sample-barcoded 5' primer and a J-beta primer mix were used. TCRdb re-called the 5' RACE reads through MiXCR, storing one row per CDR3 protein. The sample lists 1.5 million to 2 million distinct CDR3 sequences, around 36% occurring once. Sequencing was done on a sample of blood. These receptors came from a woman in her 30s in good health.

This clonotype was counted between two and nine times. This chain uses TRBV6-6 with TRBJ1-1; D is undetermined. The V gene's germline CDR1 is MNHNY and CDR2 SVGAGI (reference sequence). V shed 6 bases and J shed 0 bases, with 8 bases lying between them. The CDR3 is 13 residues long. For the CDR3, the DNA is TGTGCCAGCAGACTAAGCCTGAACACTGAAGCTTTCTTT. Translating gives CASRLSLNTEAFF.

This clonotype occurred many times. The genes are TRBV4-1 and TRBJ2-7; D call uncertain. CDR1 MGHRA and CDR2 YSYEKL come from the germline V gene. The CDR3 sequence is 13 residues long. Trimming pared 4 bases from V and 6 bases from J, leaving 13 bases between. The CDR3 here is CASSPPYVTEQYF. The DNA for the CDR3 is TGCGCCAGCAGCCCCCCCTATGTGACCGAGCAGTACTTC.

This clonotype was counted only a few times. A much larger clone differs by one base, so this may be a read error. This rearrangement joins TRBV7-8 to TRBJ2-1; D gene uncertain. The J call may be incorrect, as the DNA end agrees better with TRBJ2-7. Germline assignment: CDR1 SGHVS and CDR2 FQNEAQ. The CDR3 contains 14 residues. CDR3 amino acids: CASSLAGNYNEQYF. CDR3 nucleotides: TGTGCCAGCAGCTTAGCGGGAAATTACAATGAGCAGTACTTC.

Only a few counts were recorded for this clonotype. The chain has TRBV12-3 or TRBV12-4 and TRBJ2-1; tentatively, D is TRBD1 or TRBD2 (5 bases each). The CDR3 loop spans 14 amino acids. Trimming took 5 bases from V and 7 from J, leaving 15 bases between them. The DNA for the CDR3 is TGTGCCAGCAGTAACGGGGTTCCAGGGAATGAGCAGTTCTTC. Translation: CASSNGVPGNEQFF.

The chain has TRBV5-1 and TRBJ2-7; TRBD1 might be the D (5 bases). The CDR3 spans 14 residues. The V gene's germline CDR1 is SGHRS and CDR2 YFSETQ. V lost 0 bases, J lost 6 bases, and 13 bases lay in between. This chain's CDR3 is CASSLGGPRGEQYF. The CDR3 nucleotides read TGCGCCAGCAGCTTGGGGGGCCCGAGAGGCGAGCAGTACTTC.

The chain is built from TRBV4-2 and TRBJ2-3; 7 bases line up with TRBD2. The CDR3 loop spans 16 amino acids. Losses at the gene ends were 4 bases for V and 4 bases for J; bases not matched to a gene: 11. Germline assignment: CDR1 LGHNA and CDR2 YNFKEQ. The CDR3 region is CASSPQWEGRADTQYF. The DNA for the CDR3 is TGTGCCAGCAGCCCCCAATGGGAGGGTAGGGCAGATACGCAGTATTTT.

The genes are TRBV7-9 and TRBJ2-6; D gene uncertain. The length of the CDR3 is 13 residues. Germline V CDR1 and CDR2: SEHNR, FQNEAQ (reference sequence). Trimming pared 8 bases from V and 4 bases from J, leaving 9 bases between. The CDR3 is CASVHPGANVLTF. CDR3 sequence (DNA): TGTGCCAGCGTCCATCCCGGGGCCAACGTCCTGACTTTC.

CDR3 residues: CASSHTGTFQETQYF. The DNA for the CDR3 is TGTGCCAGCAGCCACACCGGGACTTTCCAAGAGACCCAGTACTTC. The J gene is TRBJ2-5, the V gene TRBV3-1; D might be TRBD2 (6 bases). V lost 3 bases and J 1 base, leaving 12 bases between the germline ends. The CDR3 consists of 15 residues. Per the germline V gene, CDR1 is LGHDT and CDR2 is YNNKEL (reference sequence).

This clonotype appeared a few times. The V call is TRBV4-1, the J call TRBJ1-1; no clear D gene. V was shortened by 1 base and J by 7 bases, with 13 bases between the two germline ends. The CDR3 is 14 residues long. The V gene's germline CDR1 is MGHRA and CDR2 YSYEKL. CDR3 nucleotide sequence: TGCGCCAGCAGCCAAGTCCTAGTTCAGGATGAAGCTTTCTTT. It is translated as CASSQVLVQDEAFF.

CDR3 in amino acids: CASSLSGTGGGTQYF. In DNA form, the CDR3 reads TGTGCCAGCAGCTTATCCGGGACAGGGGGAGGTACGCAGTATTTT. The genes are TRBV7-3 and TRBJ2-3; TRBD1 matches at 11 bases. Germline CDR1 reads SGHTA; CDR2 reads FQGTGA. CDR3 length: 15 amino acids. V lost 2 bases to trimming and J lost 8 bases; unmatched junction nucleotides: 6.

This clonotype occurred a few times. Here the CDR3 DNA reads TGTGCCACCAGCAGAGATAACGGACGCCCAGAGCAGTTCTTC. Residues: CATSRDNGRPEQFF. This chain connects TRBV15 to TRBJ2-1, with D unresolved. Trimming removed 0 bases at V and 10 bases at J, with 13 bases between. The CDR3 has 14 amino acids. Germline V gene lookup returns CDR1 LNHNV and CDR2 YYDKDF (reference sequence).

This clonotype showed up many times. This sequence joins TRBV7-2 and TRBJ2-3; 13 bases are a match to TRBD2. Per the germline V gene, CDR1 is SGHTA and CDR2 is FQGNSA. The CDR3 has 16 residues. V lost 4 bases to trimming and J lost 1 base; unmatched junction nucleotides: 2. CDR3: CASSSGLAGRTDTQYF. The DNA for the CDR3 is TGTGCCAGCAGCTCGGGACTAGCGGGGCGCACAGATACGCAGTATTTT.

The chain links TRBV12-3 or TRBV12-4 to TRBJ2-1, with TRBD2 identical over 10 bases. V trimming: 3 bases; J trimming: 9 bases; junction bases outside the gene matches: 11. CDR3 length: 16 residues. CDR3 loop: CASSFLSSGGAAEQFF. The CDR3 bases are TGTGCCAGCAGTTTTCTATCAAGCGGGGGGGCCGCTGAGCAGTTCTTC.